The clone carrying this T cell receptor (beta chain) was seen a few times. The V gene lost 4 bases and the J gene lost 3 bases, with 16 bases spanning the gap. Germline CDR1 reads SGHRS; CDR2 reads YFSETQ. The CDR3 length is 15 residues. In the authors' workflow: From reference gene primer amplification, estimates of nucleated cell counts were derived. Here immunoSEQ multiplex PCR was the method, and the copy in TCRdb shows in-frame clones only, minus some. The DNA was the basis for D and trimming; V, J and clone size are from that table. Among around 91,000 clones, 70% to 90% were seen once, and the ten largest hold around an eighth. This specimen comes from a study of blood T cell repertoires in COVID-19. Across the study: The study drew acute and convalescent COVID-19 samples from the United States, Italy and Spain. PBMCs, B-cell-depleted T cells, or T cells were the source of the cDNA or gDNA that made up the material.

V usage is TRBV5-1 and J usage is TRBJ1-1, with D possibly TRBD1 on 5 matching bases. This clonotype was sampled from a human donor in a cohort sampled during active COVID-19. Material for sequencing was peripheral blood. The CDR3 is CASSPLTVEDTEAFF. CDR3 bases: TGCGCCAGCAGCCCGCTGACAGTTGAGGACACTGAAGCTTTCTTT.